This is a list of T cell receptor beta chains from one sample in a study of vaccination and CD4 T cells after COVID-19. Antigens for these TCRs are unknown. Each CDR3 protein gets one entry after TCRdb re-called the PCR reads with MiXCR. The repertoire holds roughly 11,000 distinct CDR3 sequences, with approximately 57% as singletons. Material: CD4+ T cells from blood, cultured in vitro. The receptors here all came from a human donor who had recovered from COVID-19. Each CDR3 is given with its conserved first and last residue. The order of the fields is D gene, V gene, clone size, J gene, CDR3 protein, CDR3 DNA. D genes are given only for firm matches. Clone size appears in some rows only: once, few, many, or a class for an expanded clone.

TRBD1	TRBV11-3	-	TRBJ1-6	CASSLGSTGGSSPLHF	TGTGCCAGCAGCTTAGGCTCGACAGGGGGCAGTTCACCCCTCCACTTT
-	TRBV12-3/TRBV12-4	few	TRBJ1-2	CASSLQGFLNYGYTF	TGTGCCAGCAGCCTACAGGGTTTCCTAAACTATGGCTACACCTTC
-	TRBV6-1	-	TRBJ1-5	CASGTAGTNQPQHF	TGTGCCAGCGGTACGGCAGGGACGAATCAGCCCCAGCATTTT
TRBD1	TRBV5-1	-	TRBJ2-5	CASTLQGYQETQYF	TGCGCCAGCACCTTACAGGGGTACCAAGAGACCCAGTACTTC
TRBD2	TRBV7-3	-	TRBJ2-2	CASSLIPGTSGGAGELFF	TGTGCCAGCAGCTTGATCCCTGGGACTAGCGGGGGGGCCGGGGAGCTGTTTTTT
TRBD1	TRBV20-1	-	TRBJ1-5	CSATTGYGPQHF	TGCAGTGCTACGACAGGGTATGGGCCCCAGCATTTT
-	TRBV19	-	TRBJ2-6	CASNADRAASGANVLTF	TGTGCCAGTAACGCGGACCGGGCCGCATCTGGGGCCAACGTCCTGACTTTC
-	TRBV20-1	few	TRBJ1-5	CSASERGGMAQHF	TGCAGTGCTAGTGAGAGGGGGGGTATGGCCCAGCATTTT
-	TRBV25-1	medium-sized	TRBJ1-5	CASSAAGDQPQHF	TGTGCCAGCAGTGCGGCAGGGGATCAGCCCCAGCATTTT
-	TRBV6-5	-	TRBJ2-1	CASSYSGLGEQFF	TGTGCCAGCAGTTACTCGGGACTGGGAGAGCAGTTCTTC
-	TRBV6-1	-	TRBJ1-6	CASSDNGAFWKITLHF	TGTGCCAGCAGTGATAACGGGGCTTTTTGGAAAATAACCCTCCACTTT
-	TRBV20-1	-	TRBJ2-3	CSASLEADTQYF	TGCAGTGCTAGTCTCGAGGCAGATACGCAGTATTTT
-	TRBV27	-	TRBJ2-5	CASSFQGEETQYF	TGTGCCAGCAGTTTCCAGGGTGAAGAGACCCAGTACTTC
TRBD2	TRBV6-1	-	TRBJ2-3	CASTRWDYSGLGWDTQYF	TGTGCCAGTACTAGGTGGGACTACAGCGGCCTGGGTTGGGATACGCAGTATTTT
TRBD1	TRBV7-3	-	TRBJ2-3	CASSLMVSGQGADTQYF	TGTGCCAGCAGCTTAATGGTTTCGGGACAGGGGGCAGATACGCAGTATTTT
TRBD2	TRBV3-1	-	TRBJ2-5	CASSPYGSSSGRGQETQYF	TGTGCCAGCAGCCCCTACGGGTCGTCTAGCGGGAGGGGTCAAGAGACCCAGTACTTC
-	TRBV6-1	medium-sized	TRBJ1-2	CASSGNIGYTF	TGTGCCAGCAGTGGAAACATTGGCTACACCTTC
TRBD1	TRBV20-1	few	TRBJ2-3	CSASDRGPTDTQYF	TGCAGTGCTAGCGACAGGGGGCCCACAGATACGCAGTATTTT
-	TRBV10-3	once	TRBJ1-2	CAISVGGASGYTF	TGTGCCATCAGTGTGGGAGGGGCGAGTGGCTACACCTTC
-	TRBV20-1	few	TRBJ1-4	CSARPHRRDNEKLFF	TGCAGTGCTAGACCTCACAGACGGGATAATGAAAAACTGTTTTTT
-	TRBV7-9	-	TRBJ2-5	CASSLGGSRREAQYF	TGTGCCAGCAGCTTAGGAGGTAGCCGAAGGGAGGCCCAGTACTTC
-	TRBV19	few	TRBJ1-5	CASTGGYSNQPQHF	TGTGCCAGTACGGGAGGTTATAGCAATCAGCCCCAGCATTTT
-	TRBV19	-	TRBJ2-1	CASSSTISSYNEQFF	TGTGCCAGTAGTTCCACAATAAGCTCCTACAATGAGCAGTTCTTC
-	TRBV7-3	few	TRBJ2-1	CASSLTGRSYNEQFF	TGTGCCAGCAGCTTAACGGGCAGGAGCTACAATGAGCAGTTCTTC
TRBD2	TRBV20-1	-	TRBJ2-2	CSASPPAGGLVGELFF	TGCAGTGCTAGTCCCCCAGCGGGAGGGCTCGTCGGGGAGCTGTTTTTT
-	TRBV27	-	TRBJ2-7	CASSHISGAGGEQYF	TGTGCCAGCAGTCATATATCCGGGGCAGGCGGCGAGCAGTACTTC
-	TRBV24-1	-	TRBJ2-3	CATSDWTATDTQYF	TGTGCCACCAGTGATTGGACAGCTACAGATACGCAGTATTTT
TRBD2	TRBV20-1	-	TRBJ2-3	CSAPPSGGLSTDTQYF	TGCAGTGCTCCCCCTAGCGGGGGGTTGAGCACAGATACGCAGTATTTT
TRBD2	TRBV20-1	-	TRBJ2-4	CSALAGADIQYF	TGCAGTGCTTTAGCGGGAGCGGACATTCAGTACTTC
-	TRBV7-8	-	TRBJ1-3	CASSTPAGNTIYF	TGTGCCAGCAGCACCCCGGCTGGAAACACCATATATTTT
-	TRBV20-1	-	TRBJ2-5	CSALGETQYF	TGCAGTGCTTTGGGGGAGACCCAGTACTTC
-	TRBV6-2/TRBV6-3	-	TRBJ1-2	CASTDASNYGYTF	TGTGCCAGCACCGACGCTTCTAACTATGGCTACACCTTC
TRBD1	TRBV5-1	-	TRBJ1-6	CASSLAWGQANSPLHF	TGCGCCAGCAGCTTGGCGTGGGGACAGGCAAATTCACCCCTCCACTTT
-	TRBV6-1	once	TRBJ1-3	CASSQGARSGNTIYF	TGTGCCAGCAGTCAGGGTGCTCGCTCTGGAAACACCATATATTTT
-	TRBV30	medium-sized	TRBJ1-2	CAWIQASNYGYTF	TGTGCCTGGATCCAGGCTTCTAACTATGGCTACACCTTC
-	TRBV29-1	-	TRBJ1-6	CSVKETGDSPLHF	TGCAGCGTAAAAGAAACTGGTGATTCACCCCTCCACTTT
-	TRBV6-7	few	TRBJ1-5	CASSTEESNQPQHF	TGTGCCAGCAGCACAGAAGAAAGCAATCAGCCCCAGCATTTT
-	TRBV6-1	-	TRBJ1-6	CASSTTQSGLAPLHF	TGTGCCAGCAGTACCACGCAGTCGGGGTTGGCACCCCTCCACTTT
TRBD2	TRBV12-3/TRBV12-4	-	TRBJ2-5	CASSLESGGRETQYF	TGTGCCAGCAGTTTGGAGTCGGGGGGAAGAGAGACCCAGTACTTC
TRBD2	TRBV24-1	-	TRBJ2-5	CATSDPGLGGVETQYF	TGTGCCACCAGTGATCCGGGACTAGGCGGGGTGGAGACCCAGTACTTC